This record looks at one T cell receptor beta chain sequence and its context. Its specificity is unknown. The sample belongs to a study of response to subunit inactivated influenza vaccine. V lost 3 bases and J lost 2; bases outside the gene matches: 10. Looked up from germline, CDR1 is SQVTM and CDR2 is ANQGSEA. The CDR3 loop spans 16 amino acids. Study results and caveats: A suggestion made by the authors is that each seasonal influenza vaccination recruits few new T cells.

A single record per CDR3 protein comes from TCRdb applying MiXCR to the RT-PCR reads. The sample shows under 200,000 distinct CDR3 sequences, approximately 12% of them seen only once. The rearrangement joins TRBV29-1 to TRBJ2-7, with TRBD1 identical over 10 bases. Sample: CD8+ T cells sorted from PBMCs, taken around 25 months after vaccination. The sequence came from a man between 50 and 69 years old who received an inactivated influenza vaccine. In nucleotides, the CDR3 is TGCAGCGTTGAGGGAAAGGACAGGGGGAATCCCTACGAGCAGTACTTC. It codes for CSVEGKDRGNPYEQYF.